This T cell receptor (beta chain) derives from a study of cytomegalovirus exposure and HLA in healthy donors. Study results and caveats: Cytomegalovirus association was assigned to under 200 TCR beta chains. The study found most TCR sequences rare, yet found some public TCRs in many donors. It was found in a later analysis that first-cohort TCR clusters tended to co-occur in the roughly 120 validation repertoires.

Germline assignment: CDR1 MGHRA and CDR2 YSYEKL. The germline V and J ends were trimmed by 4 bases and 2 bases, with 9 bases remaining between them. The CDR3 has 15 residues. The donors were members of the validation cohort comprising about 130 subjects, separate from the roughly 640-subject first cohort. With regard to this clone: Its antigen is unidentified.

TCRdb keeps only in-frame clones here, not all; method: immunoSEQ multiplex PCR. The repertoire holds about 220,000 clones, with around nine tenths as singletons. This TCR was recovered from a woman between 18 and 30 years old in good health and CMV-seronegative. V gene TRBV4-1 combines with J gene TRBJ2-6, with D perhaps matching TRBD2 (5 bases). The sequenced material came from PBMCs. CDR3 bases: TGCGCCAGCAGCCCCAGGACTGCTGGGGCCAACGTCCTGACTTTC. Its translation is CASSPRTAGANVLTF.